The 22 T cell receptor beta chains listed next were all sequenced from one sample in a study of blood T cell repertoires in COVID-19 (dated by TCRdb to the early 2020s). Library method: the immunoSEQ multiplex PCR assay. TCRdb's version of the immuneACCESS table is confined to in-frame rearrangements and falls short of the full clone set. An unresolved V gene accounts for under half of the shortfall where checked; the remainder is of unknown origin. For this sample there are around 94,000 clones; around 73% appear just once. Of the sample, 7.5% to 10% is held by the ten largest clones. Sequencing was done on a sample of peripheral blood. The receptors originated from a man aged 55 to 69 with active or convalescent COVID-19.

V is TRBV6-2 or TRBV6-3 and J is TRBJ1-1, with 9 bases lining up with TRBD1. CDR1 and CDR2 from the germline V gene are MNHEY and SVGEGT. CDR3 length: 16 amino acids. J lost 6 bases, V lost 6 bases, and 14 bases had no gene match. The CDR3 nucleotides are TGTGCCAGCAGCTCCCAGTGGGACAGGGCCGACGCTGAAGCTTTCTTT. It translates to CASSSQWDRADAEAFF.

CDR3 loop: CASSFGLYGYTF. The CDR3 coding sequence is TGTGCCAGCAGTTTTGGACTCTATGGCTACACCTTC. The J gene is TRBJ1-2, the V gene TRBV28; no firm D call. Between the trimmed V and J ends, which lost 3 bases and 4 bases, there was a span of 6 bases. CDR3 length: 12 amino acids. CDR1 is MDHEN and CDR2 is SYDVKM in the germline V gene.

Only one count was recorded for this clone. This chain joins TRBV10-3 and TRBJ2-7; tentatively, D is TRBD1 (6 bases). From germline, CDR1 is ENHRY and CDR2 SYGVKD. V was clipped by 3 bases and J by 2 bases, with 11 bases between them. The CDR3 extends over 14 amino acids. CDR3 DNA sequence: TGTGCCATCAGTGACAGGGGATTCACCTACGAGCAGTACTTC. Residues: CAISDRGFTYEQYF.

The chain employs TRBV6-5 and TRBJ2-2; perhaps TRBD1 as D (5 bases). Trimming stripped 6 bases from V and 1 base from J, with 9 bases between. Germline V CDR1 and CDR2: MNHEY, SVGAGI. There are 14 residues in the CDR3. The CDR3 is CASSSTGNTGELFF. In DNA form, the CDR3 reads TGTGCCAGCAGCAGTACAGGGAACACCGGGGAGCTGTTTTTT.

The chain combines TRBV30 with TRBJ2-3, with 14 bases aligning to TRBD2. V gave up 2 bases and J gave up 8 bases; unmatched junction bases: 9. Germline lookup yields CDR1 GTSNPN and CDR2 SVGIG (reference sequence). The CDR3 has 16 residues. CDR3 sequence: CAWSTPGLAGVGTQYF. The CDR3 coding sequence is TGTGCCTGGAGTACTCCGGGACTAGCGGGAGTTGGTACGCAGTATTTT. Full variable domain (missing parts from reference TRBV30 and TRBJ2-3): SQTIHQWPATLVQPVGSPLSLECTVEGTSNPNLYWYRQAAGRGLQLLFYSVGIGQISSEVPQNLSASRPQDRQFILSSKKLLLSDSGFYLCAWSTPGLAGVGTQYFGPGTRLTVL.

J is TRBJ1-3 and V is TRBV29-1, with D uncertain. Germline-derived CDR1 and CDR2 are SQVTM and ANQGSEA. V gave up 7 bases and J gave up 0 bases, with 19 bases separating them. The length of the CDR3 is 16 residues. CDR3 protein: CSARSAAVFSGNTIYF. The DNA of the CDR3 is TGCAGCGCCCGATCTGCGGCCGTATTCTCTGGAAACACCATATATTTT.

The rearrangement links TRBV6-2 or TRBV6-3 to TRBJ2-7; TRBD1 matches 8 bases. CDR1 MNHEY and CDR2 SVGEGT come from the germline V gene. V lost 1 base and J lost 0; bases outside the gene matches: 14. The CDR3 runs to 19 residues. DNA of the CDR3: TGTGCCAGCAGTTACTTCCTACTCGACAGGGGAGGTAGCTCCTACGAGCAGTACTTC. Translated: CASSYFLLDRGGSSYEQYF.

The DNA for the CDR3 is TGTGCCAGCAGCTTCAGGCAGGAGACCCAGTACTTC. Translated, it gives CASSFRQETQYF. The chain couples TRBV5-5 to TRBJ2-5; D not resolved. The CDR3 loop spans 12 amino acids. The V gene's germline CDR1 is SGHKS and CDR2 YYEKEE (reference sequence). V was shortened by 2 bases and J by 5 bases, with 7 bases between the two germline ends. Supplemented by reference TRBV5-5 and TRBJ2-5, the full variable domain reads DAGVTQSPTHLIKTRGQQVTLRCSPISGHKSVSWYQQVLGQGPQFIFQYYEKEERGRGNFPDRFSARQFPNYSSELNVNALLLGDSALYLCASSFRQETQYFGPGTRLLVL.

This clone was recorded once. This chain joins TRBV24-1 and TRBJ1-2, with 7 bases fitting TRBD1. The CDR3 is made up of 15 amino acids. Germline assignment: CDR1 KGHDR and CDR2 SFDVKD. J was trimmed by 4 bases and V by 3 bases; bases with no gene match: 7. The CDR3 bases are TGTGCCACCAGTGATAAAACCACAGGGGCCTATGGCTACACCTTC. Protein sequence: CATSDKTTGAYGYTF.

This clone was counted a single time. The chain uses TRBV7-9 and TRBJ1-3, with D unclear. The CDR3 extends over 15 amino acids. Germline-derived CDR1 and CDR2 are SEHNR and FQNEAQ (reference sequence). V was clipped by 5 bases and J by 2 bases, with 13 bases between them. CDR3 residues: CASSPTAGTGNTIYF. The CDR3 DNA reads TGTGCCAGCAGCCCGACGGCGGGGACTGGAAACACCATATATTTT.

The chain links TRBV28 to TRBJ1-2, with D uncertain. CDR1 and CDR2 from the germline V gene are MDHEN and SYDVKM. This CDR3 has 14 residues. Trimming removed 1 base from V and 1 base from J, with 7 bases in between. The CDR3 DNA reads as TGTGCCAGCAGTTTATTATCTCTTAACTATGGCTACACCTTC. It specifies CASSLLSLNYGYTF.

The rearrangement links TRBV29-1 to TRBJ2-1, with TRBD2 identical over 9 bases. CDR3 length equals 16 residues. The V gene end was trimmed by 3 bases and the J gene end by 8 bases; junction bases not matched to a gene: 14. Germline lookup yields CDR1 SQVTM and CDR2 ANQGSEA. The CDR3 bases are TGCAGCGTTGACCGTGGCGGGAGGGCTTCGATCGATGAGCAGTTCTTC. Its protein product is CSVDRGGRASIDEQFF.

This chain links TRBV27 with TRBJ2-7, with TRBD1 identical over 8 bases. The CDR3 consists of 15 residues. V shed 4 bases, J shed 4 bases, and the junction held 9 bases outside the gene matches. Germline CDR1 MNHEY, CDR2 SMNVEV (reference sequence). This CDR3 is CASSWQGAAIYEQYF. DNA for the CDR3: TGTGCCAGCAGTTGGCAGGGGGCTGCAATATACGAGCAGTACTTC.

This clone was counted a few times. The chain is built from TRBV3-1 (or the pseudogene TRBV3-2) and TRBJ1-2; the match to TRBD1 covers 7 bases. The CDR3 sequence is 15 residues long. The J segment lost 6 bases and the V segment lost 5 bases, leaving 12 bases of the junction unmatched. Germline assignment: CDR1 LGHDT and CDR2 YNNKEL (reference sequence). CDR3 sequence (DNA): TGTGCCAGCAGCACAAGAGGGGGCAGGGGACATGGCTACACCTTC. Protein sequence: CASSTRGGRGHGYTF.

This chain connects TRBV6-2 or TRBV6-3 to TRBJ2-1; 9 nucleotides align to TRBD2. V lost 4 bases, J lost 10 bases, and 8 bases stayed unmatched. Germline V gene data show CDR1 as MNHEY and CDR2 as SVGEGT. The CDR3 loop spans 14 amino acids. This chain's CDR3 is CASSFAGGSREQFF. CDR3 nucleotide sequence: TGTGCCAGCAGTTTCGCGGGGGGGTCGAGGGAGCAGTTCTTC.

V gene TRBV3-1 (or the pseudogene TRBV3-2) combines with J gene TRBJ2-6, with D uncertain. This CDR3 contains 15 residues. The V end was cut by 6 bases, the J end by 5 bases, with 14 bases between. Germline V lookup: CDR1 LGHDT, CDR2 YNNKEL (reference sequence). CDR3 sequence reads: CASSRHVSRANVLTF. CDR3 bases: TGTGCCAGCAGTCGACACGTGTCTAGGGCCAACGTCCTGACTTTC.

This clone appeared many times. The gene calls are TRBV18 and TRBJ1-5; 8 bases are shared with TRBD1. J gave up 2 bases and V 5 bases, and 8 bases lay outside the gene matches. The CDR3 loop spans 16 amino acids. Germline V lookup: CDR1 KGHSH, CDR2 LQKENI. This chain's CDR3 is CASSADREIGNQPQHF. CDR3 coding DNA: TGTGCCAGCTCAGCGGACAGGGAGATCGGCAATCAGCCCCAGCATTTT.

This clone was observed a handful of times. This CDR3 is CASRISENEQFF. For the CDR3, the DNA is TGTGCCAGCAGGATTAGCGAGAATGAGCAGTTCTTC. The V call is TRBV12-3 or TRBV12-4, the J call TRBJ2-1; maybe TRBD2 (5 bases). Trimming shortened V by 6 bases and J by 7 bases, and 10 bases separated the two germline ends. This CDR3 is 12 amino acids long.

V and J are TRBV2 and TRBJ1-6, with 12 bases aligning to TRBD1. The CDR3 loop spans 16 amino acids. V was clipped by 1 base and J by 7 bases; unmatched bases: 2. Germline-derived CDR1 and CDR2 are SNHLY and FYNNEI. Written as DNA, the CDR3 is TGTGCCAGCAGTGAAGTGGGACAGGGGGCAAATTCACCCCTCCACTTT. This encodes CASSEVGQGANSPLHF.

The J gene is TRBJ1-4, the V gene TRBV7-9; tentatively, D is TRBD1 (5 bases). Germline CDR1 SEHNR, CDR2 FQNEAQ (reference sequence). The CDR3 length is 14 residues. V lost 5 bases and J 4 bases, leaving 11 bases between the germline ends. CDR3 loop: CASSTDSINEKLFF. The CDR3 bases are TGTGCCAGCAGCACCGACAGTATTAATGAAAAACTGTTTTTT.

The chain is built from TRBV5-8 and TRBJ2-7; TRBD1 aligns across 7 bases. The CDR3 has 16 amino acids. Per germline, CDR1 SGHTS and CDR2 YDEGEE. The V and J ends lost 0 bases and 6 bases, in that order; junction bases with no gene match: 12. The CDR3 DNA follows: TGTGCCAGCAGCTTGGCCTGGACAGGCCCCCTGGGCGAGCAGTACTTC. Translated, it gives CASSLAWTGPLGEQYF.

The chain couples TRBV11-2 to TRBJ1-2; D remains unclear. The V end lost 0 bases, the J end lost 4 bases, and 12 bases lay between the germline ends. The CDR3 spans 15 residues. Germline V gene data show CDR1 as SGHAT and CDR2 as FQNNGV. The CDR3 sequence: CASSLESNGIYGYTF. As DNA, the CDR3 is TGTGCCAGCAGCTTAGAATCGAACGGTATCTATGGCTACACCTTC.